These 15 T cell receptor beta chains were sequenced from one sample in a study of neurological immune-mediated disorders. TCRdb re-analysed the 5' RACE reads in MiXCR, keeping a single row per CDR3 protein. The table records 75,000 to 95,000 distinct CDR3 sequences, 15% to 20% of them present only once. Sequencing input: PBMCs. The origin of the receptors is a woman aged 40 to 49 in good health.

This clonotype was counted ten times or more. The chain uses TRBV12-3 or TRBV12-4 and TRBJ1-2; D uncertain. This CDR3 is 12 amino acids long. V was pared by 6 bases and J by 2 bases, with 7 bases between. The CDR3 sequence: CASSLFNYGYTF. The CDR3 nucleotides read TGTGCCAGCAGCCTATTCAACTATGGCTACACCTTC.

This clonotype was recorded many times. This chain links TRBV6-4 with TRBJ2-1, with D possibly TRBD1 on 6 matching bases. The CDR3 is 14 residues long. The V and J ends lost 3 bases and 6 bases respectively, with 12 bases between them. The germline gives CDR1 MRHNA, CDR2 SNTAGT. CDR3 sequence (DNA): TGTGCCAGCAGTGAACAGGGTACTAGCAATGAGCAGTTCTTC. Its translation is CASSEQGTSNEQFF.

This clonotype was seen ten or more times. This chain's CDR3 is CASSQETFEETQYF. The CDR3 region has the DNA TGTGCCAGCAGCCAAGAAACGTTCGAGGAGACCCAGTACTTC. The chain recombines TRBV3-1 with TRBJ2-5; D uncertain. The CDR3 contains 14 residues. V lost 0 bases and J lost 5, with 10 bases in between. Looked up from germline, CDR1 is LGHDT and CDR2 is YNNKEL (reference sequence).

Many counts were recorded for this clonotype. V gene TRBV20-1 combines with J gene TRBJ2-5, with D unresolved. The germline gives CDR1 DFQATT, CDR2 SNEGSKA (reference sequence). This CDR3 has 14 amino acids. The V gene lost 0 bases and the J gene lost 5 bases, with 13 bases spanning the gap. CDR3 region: CSARDGSGSETQYF. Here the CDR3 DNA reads TGCAGTGCTAGAGATGGGTCAGGTTCGGAGACCCAGTACTTC.

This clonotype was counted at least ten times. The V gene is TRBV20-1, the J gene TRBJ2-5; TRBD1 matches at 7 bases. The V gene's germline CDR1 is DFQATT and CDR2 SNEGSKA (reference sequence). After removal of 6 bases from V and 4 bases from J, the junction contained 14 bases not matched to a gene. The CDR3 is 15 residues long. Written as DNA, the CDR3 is TGCAGTGCCGAGTCGATGGCGGCAGGGGGAGAGACCCAGTACTTC. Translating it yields CSAESMAAGGETQYF.

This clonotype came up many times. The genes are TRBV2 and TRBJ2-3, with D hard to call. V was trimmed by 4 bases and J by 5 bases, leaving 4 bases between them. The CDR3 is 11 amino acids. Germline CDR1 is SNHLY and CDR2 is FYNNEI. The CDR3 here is CASSVGDTQYF. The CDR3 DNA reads TGTGCCAGCAGTGTGGGAGATACGCAGTATTTT.

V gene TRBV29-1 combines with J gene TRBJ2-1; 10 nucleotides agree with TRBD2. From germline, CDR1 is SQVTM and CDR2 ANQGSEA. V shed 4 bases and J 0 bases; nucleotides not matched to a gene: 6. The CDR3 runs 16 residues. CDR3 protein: CSVVSSGSLSYNEQFF. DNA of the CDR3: TGCAGCGTTGTTTCTAGCGGGAGCCTCTCCTACAATGAGCAGTTCTTC.

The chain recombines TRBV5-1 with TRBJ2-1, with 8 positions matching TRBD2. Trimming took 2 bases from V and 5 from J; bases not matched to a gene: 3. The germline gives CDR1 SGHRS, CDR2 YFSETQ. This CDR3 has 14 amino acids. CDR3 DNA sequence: TGCGCCAGCAGCTTACAACTAGCGGACAATGAGCAGTTCTTC. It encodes CASSLQLADNEQFF.

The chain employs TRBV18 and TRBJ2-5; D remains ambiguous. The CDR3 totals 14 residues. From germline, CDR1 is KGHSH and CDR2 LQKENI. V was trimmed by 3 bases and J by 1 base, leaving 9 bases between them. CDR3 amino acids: CASSPTRRQETQYF. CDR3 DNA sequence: TGTGCCAGCTCACCGACCCGGCGCCAAGAGACCCAGTACTTC.

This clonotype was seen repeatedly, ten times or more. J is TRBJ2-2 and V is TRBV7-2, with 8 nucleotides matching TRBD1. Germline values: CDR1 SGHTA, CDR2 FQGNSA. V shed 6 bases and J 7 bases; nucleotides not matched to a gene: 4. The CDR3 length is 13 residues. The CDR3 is CASSPGQGGELFF. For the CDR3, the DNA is TGTGCCAGCAGTCCCGGACAGGGCGGGGAGCTGTTTTTT. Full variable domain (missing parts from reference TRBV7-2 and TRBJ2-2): GAGVSQSPSNKVTEKGKDVELRCDPISGHTALYWYRQSLGQGLEFLIYFQGNSAPDKSGLPSDRFSAERTGGSVSTLTIQRTQQEDSAVYLCASSPGQGGELFFGEGSRLTVL.

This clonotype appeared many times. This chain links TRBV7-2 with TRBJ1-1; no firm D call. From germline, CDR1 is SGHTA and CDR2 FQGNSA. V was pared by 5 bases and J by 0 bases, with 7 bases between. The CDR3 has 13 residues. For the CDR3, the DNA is TGTGCCAGCAGCCGGGCGATGAACACTGAAGCTTTCTTT. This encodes CASSRAMNTEAFF.

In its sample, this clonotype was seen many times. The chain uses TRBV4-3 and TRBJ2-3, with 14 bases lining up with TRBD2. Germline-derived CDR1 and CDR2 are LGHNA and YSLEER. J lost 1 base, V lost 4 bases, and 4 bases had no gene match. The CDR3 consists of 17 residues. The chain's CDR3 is CASSLGTSGGRTDTQYF. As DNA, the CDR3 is TGCGCCAGCAGCCTCGGGACTAGCGGGGGCCGCACAGATACGCAGTATTTT.

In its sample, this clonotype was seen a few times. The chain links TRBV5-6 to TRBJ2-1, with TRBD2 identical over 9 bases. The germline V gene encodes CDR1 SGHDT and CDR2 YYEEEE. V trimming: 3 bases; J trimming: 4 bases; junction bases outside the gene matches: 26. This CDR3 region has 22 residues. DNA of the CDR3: TGTGCCAGCAGCTCACCCCTTTATCTGGGGGCTAGACTAGCGGACATTTACAATGAGCAGTTCTTC. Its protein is CASSSPLYLGARLADIYNEQFF.

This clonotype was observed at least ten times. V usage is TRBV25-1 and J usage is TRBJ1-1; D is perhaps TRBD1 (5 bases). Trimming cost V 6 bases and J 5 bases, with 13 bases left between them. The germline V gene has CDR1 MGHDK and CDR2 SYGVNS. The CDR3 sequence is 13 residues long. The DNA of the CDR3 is TGTGCCAGCAGCGCTTGGGGGGGTACTGAAGCTTTCTTT. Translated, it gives CASSAWGGTEAFF.

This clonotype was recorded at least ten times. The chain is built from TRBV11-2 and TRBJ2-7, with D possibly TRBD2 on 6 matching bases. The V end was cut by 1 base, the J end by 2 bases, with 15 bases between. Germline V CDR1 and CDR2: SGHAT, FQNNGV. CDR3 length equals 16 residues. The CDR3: CASSLGLRESTYEQYF. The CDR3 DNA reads TGTGCCAGCAGCTTAGGGTTGCGGGAATCGACCTACGAGCAGTACTTC.